These T cell receptor beta chains were read from a single sample in a study of shared clonotypes between healthy human individuals. Profiled with immunoSEQ multiplex PCR; TCRdb holds only in-frame clones, not every one. The table includes over a million clones, around 78% detected once. Sequencing was done on a sample of memory CD4+ T cells from PBMCs. These receptors were taken from a young man in good health. Some clones in this sample may be carry-over from other donors' samples. Each CDR3 is given with its conserved first and last residue. A D gene is named only where the DNA matches it firmly. Where a row states a size, it is once, few, many or the class of an expanded clone; other rows omit it.

J gene: TRBJ1-5; V gene: TRBV5-8; clone size: few; D gene: -; CDR3 protein: CASSPGVNQPQHF; CDR3 DNA: TGTGCCAGCAGCCCGGGGGTGAATCAGCCCCAGCATTTT
J gene: TRBJ2-5; V gene: TRBV7-2; clone size: -; D gene: TRBD1; CDR3 protein: CASSLRTGRQETQYF; CDR3 DNA: TGTGCCAGCAGCTTAAGGACAGGGCGCCAAGAGACCCAGTACTTC
J gene: TRBJ2-3; V gene: TRBV5-1; clone size: -; D gene: TRBD1; CDR3 protein: CASSPTGQGGHTQYF; CDR3 DNA: TGCGCCAGCAGCCCGACAGGACAGGGGGGGCATACGCAGTATTTT
J gene: TRBJ1-1; V gene: TRBV9; clone size: -; D gene: -; CDR3 protein: CASSPPQGEAFF; CDR3 DNA: TGTGCCAGCAGCCCCCCCCAGGGTGAAGCTTTCTTT
J gene: TRBJ2-3; V gene: TRBV7-3; clone size: once; D gene: -; CDR3 protein: CASSPLGGTVTDTQYF; CDR3 DNA: TGTGCCAGCAGCCCCCTGGGGGGAACGGTCACAGATACGCAGTATTTT
J gene: TRBJ2-7; V gene: TRBV28; clone size: -; D gene: -; CDR3 protein: CASSFQGFVNEQYF; CDR3 DNA: TGTGCCAGCAGTTTTCAGGGTTTTGTGAACGAGCAGTACTTC
J gene: TRBJ1-1; V gene: TRBV5-4; clone size: -; D gene: -; CDR3 protein: CASSFGSQANTEAFF; CDR3 DNA: TGTGCCAGCAGCTTTGGGTCGCAGGCGAACACTGAAGCTTTCTTT
J gene: TRBJ2-1; V gene: TRBV5-4; clone size: -; D gene: TRBD2; CDR3 protein: CASSKPTSGVNDEQFF; CDR3 DNA: TGTGCCAGCAGCAAACCTACTAGCGGGGTAAACGATGAGCAGTTCTTC
J gene: TRBJ1-2; V gene: TRBV9; clone size: -; D gene: -; CDR3 protein: CASSVAPGNSYGYTF; CDR3 DNA: TGTGCCAGCAGCGTAGCTCCAGGCAATTCCTATGGCTACACCTTC
J gene: TRBJ2-7; V gene: TRBV14; clone size: -; D gene: TRBD2; CDR3 protein: CASSLAGPRYEQYF; CDR3 DNA: TGTGCCAGCAGCCTAGCGGGACCTCGATACGAGCAGTACTTC
J gene: TRBJ1-1; V gene: TRBV28; clone size: -; D gene: TRBD1; CDR3 protein: CASSSPGQGVNTEAFF; CDR3 DNA: TGTGCCAGCAGTTCCCCGGGACAGGGGGTGAACACTGAAGCTTTCTTT
J gene: TRBJ1-1; V gene: TRBV10-2; clone size: -; D gene: -; CDR3 protein: CASSLNGNTEAFF; CDR3 DNA: TGCGCCAGCAGTCTTAACGGCAACACTGAAGCTTTCTTT
J gene: TRBJ1-1; V gene: TRBV19; clone size: -; D gene: -; CDR3 protein: CASSLAPNTEAFF; CDR3 DNA: TGTGCCAGTAGTCTTGCACCGAACACTGAAGCTTTCTTT
J gene: TRBJ1-1; V gene: TRBV5-6; clone size: once; D gene: -; CDR3 protein: CASSYYRNTEAFF; CDR3 DNA: TGTGCCAGCAGCTACTACAGGAACACTGAAGCTTTCTTT
J gene: TRBJ2-3; V gene: TRBV27; clone size: -; D gene: -; CDR3 protein: CASSLAGRGFTDTQYF; CDR3 DNA: TGTGCCAGCAGTTTGGCCGGGCGCGGGTTTACAGATACGCAGTATTTT
J gene: TRBJ2-1; V gene: TRBV5-1; clone size: -; D gene: -; CDR3 protein: CASRRSNNEQFF; CDR3 DNA: TGCGCCAGCAGGCGATCGAACAATGAGCAGTTCTTC
J gene: TRBJ1-2; V gene: TRBV6-6; clone size: -; D gene: -; CDR3 protein: CASSYSAGAYGYTF; CDR3 DNA: TGTGCCAGCAGTTACTCTGCAGGGGCCTATGGCTACACCTTC
J gene: TRBJ2-2; V gene: TRBV7-2; clone size: -; D gene: -; CDR3 protein: CASSLDRNTGELFF; CDR3 DNA: TGTGCCAGCAGCTTAGACCGCAACACCGGGGAGCTGTTTTTT
J gene: TRBJ2-6; V gene: TRBV5-1; clone size: -; D gene: -; CDR3 protein: CASSPGQYSGANVLTF; CDR3 DNA: TGCGCCAGCAGCCCGGGGCAGTACTCTGGGGCCAACGTCCTGACTTTC
J gene: TRBJ1-1; V gene: TRBV5-1; clone size: few; D gene: -; CDR3 protein: CASSLSGMVAFF; CDR3 DNA: TGCGCCAGCAGCTTGTCAGGGATGGTCGCTTTCTTT
J gene: TRBJ2-7; V gene: TRBV7-2; clone size: -; D gene: TRBD1; CDR3 protein: CASSLALGQGYYEQYF; CDR3 DNA: TGTGCCAGCAGCTTAGCGCTGGGACAGGGATACTACGAGCAGTACTTC
J gene: TRBJ2-7; V gene: TRBV7-6; clone size: -; D gene: -; CDR3 protein: CASSLSSGYSYEQYF; CDR3 DNA: TGTGCCAGCAGCTTAAGTTCTGGATACTCCTACGAGCAGTACTTC
J gene: TRBJ2-7; V gene: TRBV18; clone size: -; D gene: TRBD1; CDR3 protein: CASSPGQGAQSGSYEQYF; CDR3 DNA: TGTGCCAGCTCACCGGGACAGGGGGCGCAGAGTGGTTCCTACGAGCAGTACTTC
J gene: TRBJ2-7; V gene: TRBV28; clone size: -; D gene: TRBD1; CDR3 protein: CASSIQTRQGWEQYF; CDR3 DNA: TGTGCCAGCAGTATTCAAACTCGACAGGGGTGGGAGCAGTACTTC